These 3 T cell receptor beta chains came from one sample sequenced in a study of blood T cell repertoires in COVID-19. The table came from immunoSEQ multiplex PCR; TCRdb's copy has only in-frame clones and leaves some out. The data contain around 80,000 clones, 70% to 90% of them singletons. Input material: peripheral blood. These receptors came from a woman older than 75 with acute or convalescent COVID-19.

The CDR3 region is CASSRVVLDGETQYF. CDR3 DNA sequence: TGTGCCAGCAGCCGCGTGGTACTAGATGGCGAGACCCAGTACTTC. The gene calls are TRBV11-2 and TRBJ2-5, with D maybe TRBD2 (5 bases). Germline values: CDR1 SGHAT, CDR2 FQNNGV. CDR3 size: 15 residues. The V end was cut by 5 bases, the J end by 5 bases, with 18 bases between.

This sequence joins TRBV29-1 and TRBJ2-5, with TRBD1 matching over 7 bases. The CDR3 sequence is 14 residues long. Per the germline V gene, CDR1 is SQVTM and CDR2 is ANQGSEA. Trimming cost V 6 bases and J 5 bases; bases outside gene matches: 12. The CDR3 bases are TGCAGCGTCAAGGACAGGAGCCCGTGGGAGACCCAGTACTTC. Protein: CSVKDRSPWETQYF.

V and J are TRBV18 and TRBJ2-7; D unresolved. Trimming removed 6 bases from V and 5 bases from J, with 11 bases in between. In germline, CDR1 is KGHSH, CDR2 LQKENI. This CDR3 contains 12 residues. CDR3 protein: CASSLISDEQYF. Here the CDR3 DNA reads TGTGCCAGCTCCCTTATATCCGACGAGCAGTACTTC.